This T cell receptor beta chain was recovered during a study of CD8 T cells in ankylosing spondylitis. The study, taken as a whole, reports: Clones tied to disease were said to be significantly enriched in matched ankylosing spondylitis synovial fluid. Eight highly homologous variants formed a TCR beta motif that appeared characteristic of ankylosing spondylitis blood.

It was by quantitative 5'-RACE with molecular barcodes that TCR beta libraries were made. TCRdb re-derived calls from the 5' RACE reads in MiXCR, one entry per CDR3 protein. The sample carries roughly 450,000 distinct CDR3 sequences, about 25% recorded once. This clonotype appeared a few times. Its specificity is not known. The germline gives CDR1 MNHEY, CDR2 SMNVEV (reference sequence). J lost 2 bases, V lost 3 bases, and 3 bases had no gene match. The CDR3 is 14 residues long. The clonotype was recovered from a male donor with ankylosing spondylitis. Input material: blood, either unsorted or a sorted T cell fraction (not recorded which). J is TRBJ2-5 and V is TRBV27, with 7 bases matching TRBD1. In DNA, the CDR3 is TGTGCCAGCAGTTTTTGGGGACAGCAAGAGACCCAGTACTTC. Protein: CASSFWGQQETQYF.